Each of the 6 T cell receptor beta chains below was sequenced from the same sample in a study of T-cell memory formation after mild COVID-19. One entry per CDR3 protein, called by TCRdb with MiXCR from the 5' RACE reads. The table shows around 300,000 distinct CDR3 sequences, with roughly an eighth occurring only once. The specimen was PBMCs or a T cell subset sorted from them (not recorded which). Receptors originate from a young man who had mild COVID-19 (a few samples of this study predate the infection). Cell type and time point are not known.

This clonotype was found a few times. The V and J genes are TRBV7-2 and TRBJ2-7; maybe TRBD1 (7 bases). The CDR3 sequence is 15 residues long. V was clipped by 1 base and J by 6 bases, with 16 bases between them. From germline, CDR1 is SGHTA and CDR2 FQGNSA. The CDR3 DNA is TGTGCCAGCAGCTTAGTCCTCGGGCAGGGGGGCGAGCAGTACTTC. As protein: CASSLVLGQGGEQYF.

This clonotype has a handful of counts. The chain is built from TRBV4-2 and TRBJ2-2; tentatively, D is TRBD1 or TRBD2 (5 bases each). Trimming pared 4 bases from V and 4 bases from J, leaving 13 bases between. The CDR3 covers 15 residues. Germline CDR1 and CDR2: LGHNA and YNFKEQ. For the CDR3, the DNA is TGTGCCAGCAGCCCTTCCGGGACGATCACCGGGGAGCTGTTTTTT. Protein sequence: CASSPSGTITGELFF.

This clonotype was seen repeatedly, ten times or more. The chain recombines TRBV6-2 or TRBV6-3 with TRBJ2-7; 11 bases are a match to TRBD2. V was pared by 4 bases and J by 3 bases, with 8 bases of the junction left unmatched. Germline V CDR1 and CDR2: MNHEY, SVGEGT. This CDR3 is built from 16 residues. The CDR3 DNA is TGTGCCAGCAGTTTACCCACTAGCGGGAGCCTCTACGAGCAGTACTTC. This gives the protein CASSLPTSGSLYEQYF.

This clonotype came up a few times. The V and J genes are TRBV5-5 and TRBJ2-5, with D tentatively TRBD1 (6 bases). V shed 0 bases and J shed 5 bases, with 23 bases lying between them. Looked up from germline, CDR1 is SGHKS and CDR2 is YYEKEE (reference sequence). The CDR3 is 18 amino acids. CDR3 bases: TGTGCCAGCAGCTTGGCCCCCGCCGGGACACTTGGGTACGAGACCCAGTACTTC. This translates into CASSLAPAGTLGYETQYF. Full variable domain (rest looked up from reference TRBV5-5 and TRBJ2-5): DAGVTQSPTHLIKTRGQQVTLRCSPISGHKSVSWYQQVLGQGPQFIFQYYEKEERGRGNFPDRFSARQFPNYSSELNVNALLLGDSALYLCASSLAPAGTLGYETQYFGPGTRLLVL.

Only a few counts were recorded for this clonotype. This chain joins TRBV7-2 and TRBJ2-1; weak D call: TRBD2 (5 bases). V was trimmed by 5 bases and J by 4 bases, leaving 15 bases between them. The CDR3 is made up of 15 amino acids. The germline gives CDR1 SGHTA, CDR2 FQGNSA. CDR3 sequence (DNA): TGTGCCAGCAGCCCACCCGGGTCGGGATACAATGAGCAGTTCTTC. This gives the protein CASSPPGSGYNEQFF.

This clonotype was counted a few times. This chain uses TRBV28 with TRBJ1-2; no reliable D call. Germline V CDR1 and CDR2: MDHEN, SYDVKM. The CDR3 contains 15 residues. Trimming took off 5 bases at V and 3 bases at J, with 16 bases between the two ends. CDR3 region: CASSLRGSWDYGYTF. CDR3 DNA: TGTGCCAGCAGTCTTCGCGGGAGCTGGGACTATGGCTACACCTTC.